This record looks at one T cell receptor beta chain sequence and its context. The data belong to a study of cytomegalovirus exposure and HLA in healthy donors. PCR used 60 Vbeta primers and 13 Jbeta primers. Method: immunoSEQ multiplex PCR; TCRdb's copy keeps in-frame clones and lacks some. The profile shows 160,000 or so clones, more than 80% of them singletons. The V and J ends lost 4 bases and 0 bases respectively, with 14 bases between them. This CDR3 spans 15 amino acids. The V gene's germline CDR1 is SGDLS and CDR2 YYNGEE. The V call is TRBV9, the J call TRBJ2-7; maybe TRBD1 (5 bases). This TCR derives from a woman in her twenties or thirties in good health and CMV-seropositive. The sample consisted of PBMCs. CDR3 bases: TGTGCCAGCAGCCCCCGACAGCTGAGCTCCTACGAGCAGTACTTC. Its protein product is CASSPRQLSSYEQYF. Based on the CDR3 plus reference TRBV9 and TRBJ2-7, the full variable domain is DSGVTQTPKHLITATGQRVTLRCSPRSGDLSVYWYQQSLDQGLQFLIQYYNGEERAKGNILERFSAQQFPDLHSELNLSSLELGDSALYFCASSPRQLSSYEQYFGPGTRLTVT.